This entry describes one TCR beta chain. Per the original methods: Reference gene primer amplification gave nucleated cell count estimates. TCRdb's copy holds only in-frame clones and misses some; the assay was immunoSEQ multiplex PCR. That table gives V, J and clone size, and the DNA gave D and trimming. This table has some 140,000 clones, 78% appearing once. J was trimmed by 4 bases and V by 3 bases; bases with no gene match: 5. This CDR3 region has 15 residues. Germline V gives CDR1 ENHRY, CDR2 SYGVKD. The data were taken from a study of blood T cell repertoires in COVID-19. Looking at the study overall: COVID-19 samples collected from the United States, Italy and Spain covered acute and convalescent phases. Nucleic acid was either cDNA or gDNA, and it came from T cells, B-cell-depleted T cells, or PBMCs.

The sample was peripheral blood. V is TRBV10-3 and J is TRBJ1-1, with 10 bases identical to TRBD1. The sequence came from a man aged 55 to 70 who had recovered from COVID-19. CDR3 sequence: CAISDRDRGATEAFF. For the CDR3, the DNA is TGTGCCATCAGTGACCGGGACAGGGGTGCCACTGAAGCTTTCTTT.